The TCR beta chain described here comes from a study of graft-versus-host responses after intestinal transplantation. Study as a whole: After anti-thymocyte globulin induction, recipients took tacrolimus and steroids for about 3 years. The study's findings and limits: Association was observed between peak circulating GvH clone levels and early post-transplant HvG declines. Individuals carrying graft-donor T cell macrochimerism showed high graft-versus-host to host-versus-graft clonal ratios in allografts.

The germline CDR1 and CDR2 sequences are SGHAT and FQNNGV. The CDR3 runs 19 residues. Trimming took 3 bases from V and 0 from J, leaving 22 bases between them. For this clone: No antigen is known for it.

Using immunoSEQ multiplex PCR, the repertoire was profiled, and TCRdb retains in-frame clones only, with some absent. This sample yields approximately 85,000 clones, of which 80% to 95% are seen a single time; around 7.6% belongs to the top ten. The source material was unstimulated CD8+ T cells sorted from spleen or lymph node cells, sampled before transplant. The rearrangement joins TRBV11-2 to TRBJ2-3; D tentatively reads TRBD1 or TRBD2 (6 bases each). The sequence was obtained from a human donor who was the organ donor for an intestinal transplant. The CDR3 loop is CASSFSGLIGRGSTDTQYF. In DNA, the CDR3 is TGTGCCAGCAGCTTCTCGGGACTCATAGGCAGGGGCAGCACAGATACGCAGTATTTT.